Listed below are T cell receptor beta chains from one sample, sequenced in a study of CD8 T cells in Susac syndrome. TCRdb independently ran MiXCR on the immunoSEQ multiplex PCR reads; one entry per CDR3 protein. The table lists 140,000 or so distinct CDR3 sequences, almost 96% of them singletons, with about 0.08% in the top ten. The sequenced sample was CD4+ T cells from PBMCs. The receptors originated from a human donor with Susac syndrome. CDR3s include the opening cysteine and the closing phenylalanine or tryptophan. The D gene is left open where the match is weak. Where a row states a size, it is once, few, many or the class of an expanded clone; other rows omit it.

V	J	size	length	D	CDR3	DNA
TRBV18	TRBJ2-3	NA	15	TRBD2	CASSPSGISTDTQYF	TGTGCCAGCTCACCCAGCGGGATTAGCACAGATACGCAGTATTTT
TRBV11-2	TRBJ2-7	NA	16	TRBD1	CASSFGPGGGTYEQYF	TGTGCCAGCAGCTTCGGACCAGGGGGCGGGACCTACGAGCAGTACTTC
TRBV29-1	TRBJ2-1	NA	11	TRBD2	CTGGGRNEQFF	TGCACGGGGGGAGGGAGGAATGAGCAGTTCTTC
TRBV28	TRBJ2-4	NA	14	TRBD1	CASYPQDRGTIQYF	TGTGCCAGCTATCCCCAGGACAGGGGGACCATTCAGTACTTC
TRBV3-1	TRBJ2-2	NA	14	NA	CASSPSTNTGELFF	TGTGCCAGCAGCCCCAGTACCAATACCGGGGAGCTGTTTTTT
TRBV11-1	TRBJ2-1	NA	15	TRBD2	CASSFGGSSYNEQFF	TGTGCCAGCAGCTTCGGCGGGAGCTCCTACAATGAGCAGTTCTTC
TRBV29-1	TRBJ2-6	NA	16	NA	CSALSRVPSGANVLTF	TGCAGCGCCCTTTCCAGGGTTCCCTCAGGGGCCAACGTCCTGACTTTC
TRBV3-1	TRBJ2-3	NA	13	NA	CASSQAGADTQYF	TGTGCCAGCAGCCAAGCGGGAGCGGATACGCAGTATTTT
TRBV7-2	TRBJ2-7	NA	14	NA	CASSQGGGGYEQYF	TGTGCCAGCAGCCAAGGAGGGGGCGGCTACGAGCAGTACTTC
TRBV29-1	TRBJ1-1	NA	13	NA	CSAREGGNTEAFF	TGCAGCGCCCGCGAGGGGGGGAACACTGAAGCTTTCTTT
TRBV10-3	TRBJ1-6	NA	14	NA	CAISEGTRGSPLHF	TGTGCCATCAGTGAAGGTACCCGGGGTTCACCCCTCCACTTT
TRBV7-9	TRBJ1-1	NA	13	NA	CASSRPEGTEAFF	TGTGCCAGCAGCCGACCCGAGGGGACTGAAGCTTTCTTT
TRBV4-1	TRBJ1-4	NA	17	NA	CASSQVVPGPLNEKLFF	TGCGCCAGCAGCCAAGTCGTACCGGGACCTCTGAATGAAAAACTGTTTTTT
TRBV6-2/TRBV6-3	TRBJ2-5	once	13	NA	CASSYTGPGTQYF	TGTGCCAGCAGTTACACGGGCCCCGGGACCCAGTACTTC
TRBV29-1	TRBJ1-2	NA	10	NA	CSVERVGYTF	TGCAGCGTTGAACGGGTCGGCTACACCTTC
TRBV7-2	TRBJ2-7	NA	15	TRBD1	CASSPGLGTAYEQYF	TGTGCCAGCAGCCCGGGGCTGGGGACAGCCTACGAGCAGTACTTC